A single TCR beta chain is shown here with its context. This entry is derived from a study of OX40 agonist ivuxolimab in advanced cancers. Assay used: immunoSEQ multiplex PCR; TCRdb lists only in-frame clones, some missing. The sample carries tens of thousands of clones, 81% recorded once. Germline assignment: CDR1 SGHNT and CDR2 YYREEE (reference sequence). V was trimmed by 4 bases and J by 3 bases, leaving 10 bases between them. The CDR3 runs to 13 residues. Sequenced here: CD4+ or CD8+ T cells sorted from blood, sampled in a trial of the OX40 agonist ivuxolimab. This clonotype originated in an adult with an advanced solid tumor such as melanoma, head and neck, liver or kidney cancer. The gene calls are TRBV5-4 and TRBJ1-1; D possibly corresponds to TRBD1 (6 bases). CDR3 in DNA: TGTGCCAGCAGCCTCAACAGGGACACTGAAGCTTTCTTT. Protein product: CASSLNRDTEAFF. Filled out from reference TRBV5-4 and TRBJ1-1, the complete variable domain reads ETGVTQSPTHLIKTRGQQVTLRCSSQSGHNTVSWYQQALGQGPQFIFQYYREEENGRGNFPPRFSGLQFPNYSSELNVNALELDDSALYLCASSLNRDTEAFFGQGTRLTVV.